The 6 T cell receptor beta chains below all came from one sample that was sequenced in a study of blood T cell repertoires in COVID-19. Clones were read by immunoSEQ multiplex PCR, and TCRdb kept only the in-frame ones, dropping some. The sample shows 200,000 to 250,000 clones, 80% of them seen only once. The sequenced sample consisted of peripheral blood. The source is a human donor in a cohort sampled during active COVID-19.

The chain joins TRBV5-5 to TRBJ2-7, with D perhaps TRBD2 (6 bases). With 4 bases removed from V and 3 bases from J, the gap between germline ends came to 17 bases. The CDR3 is made up of 15 amino acids. Germline CDR1 reads SGHKS; CDR2 reads YYEKEE (reference sequence). The CDR3 protein is CASSGGLDSFYEQYF. CDR3 sequence (DNA): TGTGCCAGCAGCGGAGGGTTGGATTCCTTCTACGAGCAGTACTTC.

This chain links TRBV6-2 or TRBV6-3 with TRBJ1-1; no clear D. The CDR3 is 13 amino acids. Trimming removed 5 bases at V and 5 bases at J, with 12 bases between. Germline CDR1 is MNHEY and CDR2 is SVGEGT. The CDR3 spells CASSSGGMTEAFF. The CDR3 coding sequence is TGTGCCAGCAGTAGCGGAGGGATGACTGAAGCTTTCTTT.

This rearrangement joins TRBV11-2 to TRBJ1-3; 8 bases agree with TRBD1. The germline V gene encodes CDR1 SGHAT and CDR2 FQNNGV. J lost 4 bases, V lost 3 bases, and 8 bases had no gene match. The CDR3 covers 16 residues. DNA of the CDR3: TGTGCCAGCAGCTTTGTGGGGACAGGCCTGGGAAACACCATATATTTT. This translates into CASSFVGTGLGNTIYF.

The rearrangement links TRBV28 to TRBJ1-6; D gene uncertain. The V end was cut by 3 bases, the J end by 7 bases, with 10 bases between. From germline, CDR1 is MDHEN and CDR2 SYDVKM. This CDR3 has 14 residues. CDR3 nucleotide sequence: TGTGCCAGCAGTTTTGCGGCGGCGAATTCACCCCTCCACTTT. Translated, it gives CASSFAAANSPLHF.

The chain links TRBV6-5 to TRBJ2-5; D unclear. Germline V gene sequence: CDR1 MNHEY, CDR2 SVGAGI. V shed 6 bases and J shed 3 bases, with 8 bases lying between them. This CDR3 spans 12 amino acids. CDR3 DNA: TGTGCCAGCAGGGTAGGAGAAGAGACCCAGTACTTC. Translation gives CASRVGEETQYF.

J is TRBJ2-5 and V is TRBV5-4; unclear D gene. With 6 bases removed from V and 5 bases from J, the gap between germline ends came to 8 bases. CDR3 length: 11 residues. CDR1 and CDR2 (germline): SGHNT, YYREEE (reference sequence). CDR3 region: CASNLRETQYF. Written as DNA, the CDR3 is TGTGCCAGCAACCTTCGGGAGACCCAGTACTTC.